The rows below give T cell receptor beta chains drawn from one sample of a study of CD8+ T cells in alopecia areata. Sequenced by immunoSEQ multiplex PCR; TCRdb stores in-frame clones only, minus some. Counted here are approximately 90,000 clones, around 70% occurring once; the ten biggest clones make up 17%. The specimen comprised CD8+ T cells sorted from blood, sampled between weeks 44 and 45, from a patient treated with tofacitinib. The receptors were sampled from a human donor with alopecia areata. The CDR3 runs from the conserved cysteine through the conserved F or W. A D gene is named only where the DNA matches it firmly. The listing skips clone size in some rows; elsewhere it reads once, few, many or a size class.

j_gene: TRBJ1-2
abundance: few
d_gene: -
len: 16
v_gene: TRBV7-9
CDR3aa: CASSLSTGLIRGGYTF
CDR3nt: TGTGCCAGCAGCTTATCGACAGGTCTAATACGCGGTGGCTACACCTTC

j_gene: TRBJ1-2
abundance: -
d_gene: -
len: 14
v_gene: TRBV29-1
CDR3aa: CSAMEGYGVYGYTF
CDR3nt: TGCAGCGCTATGGAAGGGTACGGGGTTTATGGCTACACCTTC

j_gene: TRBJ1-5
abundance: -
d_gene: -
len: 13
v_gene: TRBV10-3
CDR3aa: CATRGEDNQPQHF
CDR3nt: TGTGCCACAAGGGGAGAGGATAATCAGCCCCAGCATTTT

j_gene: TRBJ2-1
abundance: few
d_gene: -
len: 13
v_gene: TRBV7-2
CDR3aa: CASSQGRGDEQFF
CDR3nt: TGTGCCAGCAGCCAAGGCAGGGGGGATGAGCAGTTCTTC

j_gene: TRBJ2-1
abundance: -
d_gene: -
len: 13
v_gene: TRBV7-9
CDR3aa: CASSPSYSNEQFF
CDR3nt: TGTGCCAGCAGCCCAAGTTACTCCAATGAGCAGTTCTTC

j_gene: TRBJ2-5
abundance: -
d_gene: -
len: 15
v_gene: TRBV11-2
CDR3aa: CASSRWDQGGETQYF
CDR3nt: TGTGCCAGCAGCCGATGGGACCAGGGGGGAGAGACCCAGTACTTC

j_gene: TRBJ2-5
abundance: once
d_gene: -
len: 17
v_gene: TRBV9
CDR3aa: CASSVGDSWGLERTQYF
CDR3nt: TGTGCCAGCAGCGTAGGAGACTCCTGGGGGCTAGAGCGGACCCAGTACTTC

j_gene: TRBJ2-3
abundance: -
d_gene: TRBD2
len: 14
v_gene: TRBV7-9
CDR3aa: CASSASSGGGTQYF
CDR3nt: TGTGCCAGCAGCGCCTCATCGGGAGGGGGTACGCAGTATTTT

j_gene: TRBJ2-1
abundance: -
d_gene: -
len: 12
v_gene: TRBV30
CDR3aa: CAWRPGQNEQFF
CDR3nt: TGTGCCTGGAGGCCCGGTCAAAATGAGCAGTTCTTC

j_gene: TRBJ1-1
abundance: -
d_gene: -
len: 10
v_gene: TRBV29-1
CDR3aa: CSAHNTEAFF
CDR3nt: TGCAGCGCCCATAACACTGAAGCTTTCTTT

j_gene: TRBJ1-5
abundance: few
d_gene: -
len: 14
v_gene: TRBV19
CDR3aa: CASSQVTSNQPQHF
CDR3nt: TGTGCCAGTAGCCAGGTGACAAGCAATCAGCCCCAGCATTTT

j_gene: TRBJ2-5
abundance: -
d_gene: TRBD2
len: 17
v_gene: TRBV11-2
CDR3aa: CASSLGLAGEPGETQYF
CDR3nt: TGTGCCAGCAGCTTAGGGCTAGCGGGGGAGCCGGGAGAGACCCAGTACTTC

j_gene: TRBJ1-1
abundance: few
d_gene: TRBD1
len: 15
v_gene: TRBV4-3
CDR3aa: CASSPPRGPNTEAFF
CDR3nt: TGCGCCAGCAGCCCCCCCAGGGGGCCGAACACTGAAGCTTTCTTT

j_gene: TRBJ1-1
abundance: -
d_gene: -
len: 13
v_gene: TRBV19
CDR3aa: CASRVGGNTEAFF
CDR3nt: TGTGCCAGTAGGGTCGGAGGGAACACTGAAGCTTTCTTT

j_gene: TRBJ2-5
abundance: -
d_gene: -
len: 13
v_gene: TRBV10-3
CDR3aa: CAISEGGVSTQYF
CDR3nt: TGTGCCATCAGTGAAGGTGGAGTTTCAACCCAGTACTTC

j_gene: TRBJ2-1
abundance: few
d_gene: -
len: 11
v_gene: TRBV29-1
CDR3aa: CSGGTGNEQFF
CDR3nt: TGCAGCGGGGGGACGGGGAATGAGCAGTTCTTC

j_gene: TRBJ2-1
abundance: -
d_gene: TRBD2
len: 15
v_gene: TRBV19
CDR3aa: CASTASGGDYNEQFF
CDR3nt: TGTGCCAGTACCGCGAGCGGGGGGGACTACAATGAGCAGTTCTTC

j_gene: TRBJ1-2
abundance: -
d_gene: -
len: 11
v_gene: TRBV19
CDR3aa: CASSIGAGYTF
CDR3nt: TGTGCCAGTAGTATCGGGGCTGGCTACACCTTC

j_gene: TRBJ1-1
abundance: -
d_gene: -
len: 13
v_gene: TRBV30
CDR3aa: CAWSVLGDTEAFF
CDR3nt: TGTGCCTGGAGTGTATTGGGGGACACTGAAGCTTTCTTT

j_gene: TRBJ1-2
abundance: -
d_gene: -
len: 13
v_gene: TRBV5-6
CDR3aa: CASSPGKGHGYTF
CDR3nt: TGTGCCAGCAGCCCTGGCAAAGGTCATGGCTACACCTTC

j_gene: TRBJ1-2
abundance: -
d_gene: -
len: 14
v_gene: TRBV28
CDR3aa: CASSFSSGGDGYTF
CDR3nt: TGTGCCAGCAGTTTCTCTTCCGGAGGAGATGGCTACACCTTC

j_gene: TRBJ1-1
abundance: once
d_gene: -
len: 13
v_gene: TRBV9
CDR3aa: CASSVGDTTEAFF
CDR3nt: TGTGCCAGCAGCGTAGGGGACACCACTGAAGCTTTCTTT

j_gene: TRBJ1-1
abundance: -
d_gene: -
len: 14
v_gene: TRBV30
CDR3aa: CAWSQGQVNTEAFF
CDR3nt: TGTGCCTGGAGCCAGGGACAAGTGAACACTGAAGCTTTCTTT

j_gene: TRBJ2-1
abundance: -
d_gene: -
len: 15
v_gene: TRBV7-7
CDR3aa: CASSLYAGGYNEQFF
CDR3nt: TGTGCCAGCAGCTTATATGCAGGGGGGTACAATGAGCAGTTCTTC

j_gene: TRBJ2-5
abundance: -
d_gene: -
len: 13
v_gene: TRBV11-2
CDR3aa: CASSLGKLDGSYF
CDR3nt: TGTGCCAGCAGCTTAGGAAAATTGGATGGTTCCTACTTC

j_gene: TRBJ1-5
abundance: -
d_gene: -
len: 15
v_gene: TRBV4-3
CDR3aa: CASSQGARSNQPQHF
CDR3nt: TGCGCCAGCAGCCAAGGTGCCCGGTCAAATCAGCCCCAGCATTTT

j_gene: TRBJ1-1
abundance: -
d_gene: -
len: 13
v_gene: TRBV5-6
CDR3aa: CASSPGLNTEAFF
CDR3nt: TGTGCCAGCAGCCCCGGGCTAAACACTGAAGCTTTCTTT

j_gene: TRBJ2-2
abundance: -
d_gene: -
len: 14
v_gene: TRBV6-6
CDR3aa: CASTPRVEAGELFF
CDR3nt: TGTGCCAGCACCCCCAGGGTGGAGGCCGGGGAGCTGTTTTTT

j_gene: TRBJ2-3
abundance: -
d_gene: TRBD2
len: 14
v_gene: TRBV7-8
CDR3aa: CASSLVGGTDTQYF
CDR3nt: TGTGCCAGCAGCTTAGTGGGAGGGACAGATACGCAGTATTTT